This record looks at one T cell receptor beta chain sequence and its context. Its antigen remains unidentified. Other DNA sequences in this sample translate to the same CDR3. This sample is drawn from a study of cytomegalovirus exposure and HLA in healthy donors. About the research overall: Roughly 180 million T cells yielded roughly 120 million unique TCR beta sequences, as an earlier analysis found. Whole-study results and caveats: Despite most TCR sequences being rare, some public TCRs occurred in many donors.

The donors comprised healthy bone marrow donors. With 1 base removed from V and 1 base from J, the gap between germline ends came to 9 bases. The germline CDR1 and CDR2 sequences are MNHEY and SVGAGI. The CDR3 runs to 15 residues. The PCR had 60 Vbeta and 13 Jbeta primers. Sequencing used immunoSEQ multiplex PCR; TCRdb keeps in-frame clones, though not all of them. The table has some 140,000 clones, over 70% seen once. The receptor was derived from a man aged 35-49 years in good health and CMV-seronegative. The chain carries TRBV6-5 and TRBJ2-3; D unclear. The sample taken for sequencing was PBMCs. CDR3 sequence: CASSYFSRGTDTQYF. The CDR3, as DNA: TGTGCCAGCAGTTACTTCTCCCGGGGCACAGATACGCAGTATTTT.